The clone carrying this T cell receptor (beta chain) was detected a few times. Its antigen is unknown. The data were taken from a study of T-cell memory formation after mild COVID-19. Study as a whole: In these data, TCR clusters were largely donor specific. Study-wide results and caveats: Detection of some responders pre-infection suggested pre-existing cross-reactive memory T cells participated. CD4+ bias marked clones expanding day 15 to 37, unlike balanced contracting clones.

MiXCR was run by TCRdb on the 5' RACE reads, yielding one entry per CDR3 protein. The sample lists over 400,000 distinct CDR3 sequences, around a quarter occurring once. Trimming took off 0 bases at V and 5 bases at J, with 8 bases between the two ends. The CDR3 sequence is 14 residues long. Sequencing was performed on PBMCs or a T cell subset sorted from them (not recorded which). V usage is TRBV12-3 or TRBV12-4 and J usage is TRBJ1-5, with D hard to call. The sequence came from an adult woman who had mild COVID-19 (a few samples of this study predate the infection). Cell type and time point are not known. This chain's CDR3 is CASSLAGPHQPQHF. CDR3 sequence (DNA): TGTGCCAGCAGTTTAGCAGGGCCCCATCAGCCCCAGCATTTT.